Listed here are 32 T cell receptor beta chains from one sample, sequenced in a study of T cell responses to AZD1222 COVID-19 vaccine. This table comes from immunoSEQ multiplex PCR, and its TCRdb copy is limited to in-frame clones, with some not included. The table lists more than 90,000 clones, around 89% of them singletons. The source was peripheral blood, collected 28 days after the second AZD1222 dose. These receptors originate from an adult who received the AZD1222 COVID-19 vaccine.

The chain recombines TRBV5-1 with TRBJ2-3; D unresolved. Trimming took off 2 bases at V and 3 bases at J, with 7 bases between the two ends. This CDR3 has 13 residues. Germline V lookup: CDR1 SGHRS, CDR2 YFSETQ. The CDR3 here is CASSFDRTDTQYF. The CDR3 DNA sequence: TGCGCCAGCAGCTTCGACCGAACAGATACGCAGTATTTT.

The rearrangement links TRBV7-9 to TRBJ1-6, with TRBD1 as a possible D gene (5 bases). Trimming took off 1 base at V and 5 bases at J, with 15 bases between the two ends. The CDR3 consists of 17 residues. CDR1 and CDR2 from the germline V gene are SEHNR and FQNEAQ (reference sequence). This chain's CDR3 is CASSLDAGWRDNSPLHF. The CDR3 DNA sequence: TGTGCCAGCAGCTTAGATGCAGGGTGGAGGGATAATTCACCCCTCCACTTT.

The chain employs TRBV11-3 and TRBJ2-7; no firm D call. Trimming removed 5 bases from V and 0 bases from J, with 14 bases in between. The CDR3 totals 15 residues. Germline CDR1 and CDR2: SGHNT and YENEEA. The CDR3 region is CASSPYGFSSYEQYF. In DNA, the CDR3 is TGTGCCAGCAGCCCCTACGGCTTTAGCTCCTACGAGCAGTACTTC.

CDR3 region: CASRSPGVYGYTF. CDR3 DNA: TGTGCCAGCCGATCCCCAGGGGTCTATGGCTACACCTTC. J is TRBJ1-2 and V is TRBV5-6; tentative D call: TRBD1 (6 bases). Germline V lookup: CDR1 SGHDT, CDR2 YYEEEE. The CDR3 has 13 residues. Deletions cut 7 bases from V and 4 bases from J, with 14 bases between.

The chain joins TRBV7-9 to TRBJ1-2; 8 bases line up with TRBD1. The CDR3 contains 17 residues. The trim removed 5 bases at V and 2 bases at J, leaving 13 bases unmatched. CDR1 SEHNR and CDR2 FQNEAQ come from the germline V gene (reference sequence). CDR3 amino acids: CASSPKVETGDNYGYTF. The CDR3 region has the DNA TGTGCCAGCAGCCCAAAGGTGGAGACAGGGGACAACTATGGCTACACCTTC.

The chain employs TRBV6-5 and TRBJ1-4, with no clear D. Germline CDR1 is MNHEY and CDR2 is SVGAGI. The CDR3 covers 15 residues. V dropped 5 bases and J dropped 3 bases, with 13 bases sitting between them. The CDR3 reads CASSPIPGSNEKLFF. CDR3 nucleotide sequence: TGTGCCAGCAGTCCCATCCCTGGGTCTAATGAAAAACTGTTTTTT.

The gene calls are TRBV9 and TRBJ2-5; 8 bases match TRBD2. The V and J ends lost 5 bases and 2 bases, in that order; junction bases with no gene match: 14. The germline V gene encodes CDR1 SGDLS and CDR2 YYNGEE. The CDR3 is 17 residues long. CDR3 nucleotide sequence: TGTGCCAGCAGTCAGGGGTCTAGCGGGTCGTCGCAAGAGACCCAGTACTTC. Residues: CASSQGSSGSSQETQYF.

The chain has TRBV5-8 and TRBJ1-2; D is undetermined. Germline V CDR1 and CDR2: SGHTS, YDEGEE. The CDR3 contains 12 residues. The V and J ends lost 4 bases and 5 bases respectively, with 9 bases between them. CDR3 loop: CASSLRIYGYTF. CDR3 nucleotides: TGTGCCAGCAGCCTAAGAATTTATGGCTACACCTTC. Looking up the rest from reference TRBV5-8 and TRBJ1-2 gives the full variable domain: EAGVTQSPTHLIKTRGQQATLRCSPISGHTSVYWYQQALGLGLQFLLWYDEGEERNRGNFPPRFSGRQFPNYSSELNVNALELEDSALYLCASSLRIYGYTFGSGTRLTVV.

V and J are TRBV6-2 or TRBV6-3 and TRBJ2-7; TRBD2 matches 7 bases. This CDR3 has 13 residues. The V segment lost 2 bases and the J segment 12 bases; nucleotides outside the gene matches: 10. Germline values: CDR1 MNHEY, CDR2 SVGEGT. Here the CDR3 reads CASSYRPSGGRYF. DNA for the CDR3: TGTGCCAGCAGTTACCGACCCTCCGGGGGGAGGTACTTC.

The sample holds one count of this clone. Here the CDR3 reads CASSLRQQNTEAFF. As DNA, the CDR3 is TGCGCCAGCAGCTTGAGGCAACAGAACACTGAAGCTTTCTTT. This sequence joins TRBV5-1 and TRBJ1-1; D is uncertain. The V end lost 1 base, the J end lost 1 base, and 8 bases lay between the germline ends. The CDR3 covers 14 residues. Germline-derived CDR1 and CDR2 are SGHRS and YFSETQ. Drawing the rest from reference TRBV5-1 and TRBJ1-1, the complete variable domain is KAGVTQTPRYLIKTRGQQVTLSCSPISGHRSVSWYQQTPGQGLQFLFEYFSETQRNKGNFPGRFSGRQFSNSRSEMNVSTLELGDSALYLCASSLRQQNTEAFFGQGTRLTVV.

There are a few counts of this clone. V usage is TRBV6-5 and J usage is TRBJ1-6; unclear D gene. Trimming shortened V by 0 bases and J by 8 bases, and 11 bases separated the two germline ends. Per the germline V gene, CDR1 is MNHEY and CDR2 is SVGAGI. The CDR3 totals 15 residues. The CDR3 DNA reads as TGTGCCAGCAGTTACTCGCAATGGAGGGATTCACCCCTCCACTTT. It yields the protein CASSYSQWRDSPLHF.

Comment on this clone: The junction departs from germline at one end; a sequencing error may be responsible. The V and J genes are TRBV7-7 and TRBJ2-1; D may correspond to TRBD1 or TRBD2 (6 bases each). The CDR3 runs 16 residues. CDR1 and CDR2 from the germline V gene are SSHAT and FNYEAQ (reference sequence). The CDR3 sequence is CASSLSAPGGGNEQFF. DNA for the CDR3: TGTGCTAGCAGCTTATCCGCCCCCGGAGGGGGAAATGAGCAGTTCTTC.

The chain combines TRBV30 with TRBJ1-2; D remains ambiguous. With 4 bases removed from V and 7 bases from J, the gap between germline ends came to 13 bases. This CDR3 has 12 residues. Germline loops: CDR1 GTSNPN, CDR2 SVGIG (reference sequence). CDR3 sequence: CAWKREVGGYTF. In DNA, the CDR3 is TGTGCCTGGAAACGGGAAGTAGGTGGCTACACCTTC.

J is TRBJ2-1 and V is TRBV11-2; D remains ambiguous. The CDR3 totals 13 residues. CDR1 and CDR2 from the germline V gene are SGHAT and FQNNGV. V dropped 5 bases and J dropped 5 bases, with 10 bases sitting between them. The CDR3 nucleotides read TGTGCCAGCAGCCCGGACCCTCACAATGAGCAGTTCTTC. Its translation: CASSPDPHNEQFF. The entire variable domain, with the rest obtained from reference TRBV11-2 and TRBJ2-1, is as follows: EAGVAQSPRYKIIEKRQSVAFWCNPISGHATLYWYQQILGQGPKLLIQFQNNGVVDDSQLPKDRFSAERLKGVDSTLKIQPAKLEDSAVYLCASSPDPHNEQFFGPGTRLTVL.

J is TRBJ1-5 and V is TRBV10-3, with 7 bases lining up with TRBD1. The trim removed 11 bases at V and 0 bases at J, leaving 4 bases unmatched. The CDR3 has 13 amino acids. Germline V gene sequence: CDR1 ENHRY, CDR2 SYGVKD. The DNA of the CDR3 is TGTGCCGTCCAGGGGGATAGCAATCAGCCCCAGCATTTT. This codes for CAVQGDSNQPQHF.

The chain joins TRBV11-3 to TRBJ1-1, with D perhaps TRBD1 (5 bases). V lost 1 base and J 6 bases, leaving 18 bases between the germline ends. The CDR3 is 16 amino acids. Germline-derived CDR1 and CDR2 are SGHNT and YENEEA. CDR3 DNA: TGTGCCAGCAGCTTAGCGAGCGGCAGGGCCGGATCTGAAGCTTTCTTT. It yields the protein CASSLASGRAGSEAFF.

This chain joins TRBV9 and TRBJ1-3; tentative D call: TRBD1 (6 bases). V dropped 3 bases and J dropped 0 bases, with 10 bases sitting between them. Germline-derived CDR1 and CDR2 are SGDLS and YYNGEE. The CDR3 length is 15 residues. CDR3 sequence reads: CASSADSYSGNTIYF. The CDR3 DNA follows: TGTGCCAGCAGCGCGGACAGTTACTCTGGAAACACCATATATTTT.

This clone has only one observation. The CDR3 protein is CASSLQGARGYTF. CDR3 in DNA: TGTGCCAGCAGCTTACAGGGGGCAAGAGGCTACACCTTC. The rearrangement uses TRBV7-9 and TRBJ1-2, with TRBD1 identical over 8 bases. This CDR3 is 13 amino acids long. Trimming cost V 2 bases and J 8 bases; bases outside gene matches: 4. CDR1 is SEHNR, CDR2 FQNEAQ, per germline (reference sequence).

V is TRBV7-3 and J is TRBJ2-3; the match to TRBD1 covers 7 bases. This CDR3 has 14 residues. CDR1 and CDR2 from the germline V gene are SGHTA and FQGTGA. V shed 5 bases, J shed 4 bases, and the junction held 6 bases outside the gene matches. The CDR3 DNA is TGTGCCAGCAGCCCAGACAGGGCGTCAGATACGCAGTATTTT. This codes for CASSPDRASDTQYF.

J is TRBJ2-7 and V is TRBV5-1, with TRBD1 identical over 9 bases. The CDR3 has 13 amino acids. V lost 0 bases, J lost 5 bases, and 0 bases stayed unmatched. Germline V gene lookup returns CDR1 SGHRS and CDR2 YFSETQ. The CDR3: CASSLGTGDEQYF. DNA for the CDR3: TGCGCCAGCAGCTTGGGGACAGGGGACGAGCAGTACTTC.

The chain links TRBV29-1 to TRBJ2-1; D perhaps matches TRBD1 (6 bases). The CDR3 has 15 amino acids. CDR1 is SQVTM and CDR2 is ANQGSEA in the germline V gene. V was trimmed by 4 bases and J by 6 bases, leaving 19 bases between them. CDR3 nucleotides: TGCAGCGTTGGGGGGCGTTGGACAGAGTCCAATGAGCAGTTCTTC. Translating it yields CSVGGRWTESNEQFF.

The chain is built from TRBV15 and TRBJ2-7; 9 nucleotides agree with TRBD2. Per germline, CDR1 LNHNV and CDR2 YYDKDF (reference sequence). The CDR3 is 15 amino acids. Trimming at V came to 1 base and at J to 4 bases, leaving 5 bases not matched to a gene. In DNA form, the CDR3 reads TGTGCCACCAGCAGAGGCCGTAGCGGGAGTTACGAGCAGTACTTC. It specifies CATSRGRSGSYEQYF.

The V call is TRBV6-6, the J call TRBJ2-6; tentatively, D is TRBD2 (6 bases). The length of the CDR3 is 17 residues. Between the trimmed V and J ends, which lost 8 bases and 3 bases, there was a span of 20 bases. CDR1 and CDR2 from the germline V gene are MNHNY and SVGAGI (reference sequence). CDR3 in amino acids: CASRLEGGGFGANVLTF. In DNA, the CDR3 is TGTGCCAGCCGTCTTGAGGGAGGCGGTTTTGGGGCCAACGTCCTGACTTTC.

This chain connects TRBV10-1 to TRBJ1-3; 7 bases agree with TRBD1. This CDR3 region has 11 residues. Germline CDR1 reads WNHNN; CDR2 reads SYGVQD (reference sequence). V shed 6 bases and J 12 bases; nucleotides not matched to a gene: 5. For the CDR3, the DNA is TGCGCCAGCAGGACGACAGGGTGCATATATTTT. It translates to CASRTTGCIYF.

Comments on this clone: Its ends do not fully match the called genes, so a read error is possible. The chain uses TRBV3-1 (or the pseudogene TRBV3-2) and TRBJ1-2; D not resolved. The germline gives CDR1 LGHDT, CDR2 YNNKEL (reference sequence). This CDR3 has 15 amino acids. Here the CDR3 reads CASSQGRGMSYGYTF. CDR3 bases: TGTGCTAGCAGCCAAGGGCGGGGAATGAGCTATGGCTACACCTTC.

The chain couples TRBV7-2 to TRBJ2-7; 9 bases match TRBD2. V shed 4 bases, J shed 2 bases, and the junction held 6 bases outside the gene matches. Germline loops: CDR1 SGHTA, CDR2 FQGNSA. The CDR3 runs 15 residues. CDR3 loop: CASSSFSGRPYEQYF. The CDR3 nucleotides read TGTGCCAGCAGCTCCTTTAGCGGGAGACCCTACGAGCAGTACTTC.

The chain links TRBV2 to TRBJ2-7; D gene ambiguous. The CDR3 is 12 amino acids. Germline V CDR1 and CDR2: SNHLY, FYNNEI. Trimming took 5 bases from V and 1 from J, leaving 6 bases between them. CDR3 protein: CASSPPSYEQYF. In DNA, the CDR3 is TGTGCCAGCAGTCCTCCTTCCTACGAGCAGTACTTC.

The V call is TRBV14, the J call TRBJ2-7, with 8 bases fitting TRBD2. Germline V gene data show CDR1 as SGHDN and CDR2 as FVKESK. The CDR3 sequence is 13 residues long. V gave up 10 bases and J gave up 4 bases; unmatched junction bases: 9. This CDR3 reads CATRAGAGYEQYF. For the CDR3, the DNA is TGTGCCACCCGAGCGGGAGCAGGTTACGAGCAGTACTTC.

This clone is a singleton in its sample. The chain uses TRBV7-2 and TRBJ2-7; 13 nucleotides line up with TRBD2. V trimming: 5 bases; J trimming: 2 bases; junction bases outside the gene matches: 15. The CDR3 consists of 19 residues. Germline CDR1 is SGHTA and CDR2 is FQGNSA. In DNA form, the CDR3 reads TGTGCCAGCAGCCGCGCCGCTACTAGCGGGAGGGCCATAGCCTACGAGCAGTACTTC. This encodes CASSRAATSGRAIAYEQYF.

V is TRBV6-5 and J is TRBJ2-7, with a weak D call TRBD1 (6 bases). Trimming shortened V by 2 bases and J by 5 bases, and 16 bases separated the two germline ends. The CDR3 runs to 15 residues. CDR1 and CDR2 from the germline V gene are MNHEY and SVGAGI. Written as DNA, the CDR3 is TGTGCCAGCAGTTACAATGGCCAGGGGCTTAACGAGCAGTACTTC. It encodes CASSYNGQGLNEQYF.

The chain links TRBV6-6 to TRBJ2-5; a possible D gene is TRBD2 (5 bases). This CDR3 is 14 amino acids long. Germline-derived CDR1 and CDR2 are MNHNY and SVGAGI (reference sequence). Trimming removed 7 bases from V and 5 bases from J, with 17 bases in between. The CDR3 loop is CASTIIPGKETQYF. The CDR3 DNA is TGTGCCAGCACCATAATACCGGGGAAGGAGACCCAGTACTTC.

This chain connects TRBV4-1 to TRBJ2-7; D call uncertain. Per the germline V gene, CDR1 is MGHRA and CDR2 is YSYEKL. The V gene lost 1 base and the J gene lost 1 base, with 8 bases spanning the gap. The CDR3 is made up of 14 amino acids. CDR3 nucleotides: TGCGCCAGCAGCCAAGCTGGCAGGTCCTACGAGCAGTACTTC. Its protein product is CASSQAGRSYEQYF.